A selection of T cell receptor beta chains follows, all from one sample in a study of cytomegalovirus exposure and HLA in healthy donors. Sequencing was performed with immunoSEQ multiplex PCR; in TCRdb, only in-frame clones are kept and a portion is missing. The table lists over 150,000 clones, around 83% of them singletons. The sequenced material came from PBMCs. These receptors all stem from a human donor in good health. Both conserved end residues are part of each CDR3.

V	CDR3
TRBV5-1	CASRGTSDLNEQFF
TRBV6-5	CASSYSTGVETEAFF
TRBV6-6	CASTLGRQGAQETQYF
TRBV11-3	CASSLGGGGYNEQFF
TRBV28	CASSSGEQPQHF
TRBV20-1	CSASGFAGYTF
TRBV18	CASSPTSGTYYNEQFF
TRBV5-1	CASSLEYGKTYGYTF
TRBV5-1	CASSPGGPVADTQYF
TRBV28	CASSLPILSGNEQYF
TRBV7-2	CASSGGQAGNSPLHF
TRBV6-6	CASFRGGDTGELFF
TRBV4-1	CASSHQTKGAQAFF
TRBV29-1	CSVGLSYEQYF
TRBV27	CASTSLDRLAKNIQYF
TRBV7-3	CASSPAGNQPQHF
TRBV6-4	CASSPVADSPVEGGYTF
TRBV19	CASSPYSGEAYNEQFF
TRBV5-4	CASSASGGNYGYTF
TRBV7-9	CASSSPQITYEQYF
TRBV13	CASTQRDRGHQGYTF
TRBV4-1	CASSQDHSGYSTNEKLFF
TRBV10-3	CAISEPGTGSYNEQFF
TRBV27	CASSLFRDQPQHF
TRBV19	CASSIRERNQPQHF
TRBV25-1	CASSDPKSQNSGANVLTF
TRBV11-2	CASSLVGDPGYGYTF
TRBV18	CASSQTGLSSYEQYF
TRBV5-1	CASSSGTGDIRYNEQFF
TRBV6-5	CASSRGRTRDGYTF
TRBV27	CASSLRTGLTPGNYSNQPQHF